Presented here are 32 T cell receptor beta chains from one specimen sequenced in a study of CXCR3-negative and CXCR3-positive naive CD8 T cells. The authors made the TRB cDNA libraries by 5' RACE using UMI labels. TCRdb reprocessed the 5' RACE reads and reports one entry per CDR3 protein, with no DNA. The sample totals over 55,000 distinct CDR3 sequences. Sequencing was performed on memory CD8+ T cells from blood. Source of these receptors: a human donor in good health. Some clones in this sample may be carry-over from other donors' samples.

The V gene is TRBV20-1, the J gene TRBJ1-6; checking the TCRdb D call of TRBD1 is not possible without DNA. Per the germline V gene, CDR1 is DFQATT and CDR2 is SNEGSKA (reference sequence). This CDR3 spans 15 amino acids. The CDR3: CSAREPDREGSPLHF.

The V call is TRBV4-3, the J call TRBJ2-7; TCRdb's D call of TRBD1 is untestable without DNA. Looked up from germline, CDR1 is LGHNA and CDR2 is YSLEER. The CDR3 is 15 amino acids. CDR3 residues: CASSQNAGRDYEQYF.

The chain uses TRBV3-1 and TRBJ1-1. The CDR3 runs 12 residues. Germline assignment: CDR1 LGHDT and CDR2 YNNKEL (reference sequence). CDR3 protein: CATRAGNTEAFF.

V and J are TRBV4-2 and TRBJ1-2; absent DNA, TCRdb's TRBD1 call cannot be checked. CDR3 length: 15 residues. CDR1 and CDR2 (germline): LGHNA, YNFKEQ. The CDR3: CASSQEVGGSYGYTF.

The rearrangement links TRBV29-1 to TRBJ2-7. Germline CDR1 reads SQVTM; CDR2 reads ANQGSEA. The length of the CDR3 is 12 residues. CDR3 amino acids: CSVSTGTHEQYF.

The rearrangement uses TRBV7-9 and TRBJ2-2. The CDR3 runs 15 residues. The germline V gene encodes CDR1 SEHNR and CDR2 FQNEAQ (reference sequence). The CDR3 reads CASSFFSTNTGELFF.

V is TRBV7-8 and J is TRBJ2-1. The CDR3 runs to 12 residues. The germline CDR1 and CDR2 sequences are SGHVS and FQNEAQ. The CDR3 loop reads CASSLGNNEQFF.

The chain is built from TRBV5-1 and TRBJ1-2; TCRdb calls TRBD1, which cannot be checked without DNA. CDR1 is SGHRS, CDR2 YFSETQ, per germline. This CDR3 is 14 amino acids long. The CDR3 region is CASSGRQANYGYTF.

This rearrangement joins TRBV4-2 to TRBJ2-1. This CDR3 is built from 13 residues. The germline gives CDR1 LGHNA, CDR2 YNFKEQ. CDR3 sequence reads: CASSQDSYNEQFF.

This rearrangement joins TRBV7-2 to TRBJ1-1. The CDR3 covers 14 residues. The germline gives CDR1 SGHTA, CDR2 FQGNSA. The CDR3 sequence is CASSLEGSGTEAFF.

The J gene is TRBJ1-5, the V gene TRBV19; the TRBD1 assignment by TCRdb is unverifiable without DNA. The CDR3 runs 16 residues. Germline V lookup: CDR1 LNHDA, CDR2 SQIVND (reference sequence). CDR3 amino acids: CASTNLQGFSNQPQHF.

This chain joins TRBV28 and TRBJ1-5; there is no DNA to check the TCRdb D call of TRBD1. This CDR3 contains 14 residues. Per germline, CDR1 MDHEN and CDR2 SYDVKM. The CDR3 sequence is CASSGRGGNQPQHF. The full variable domain, its missing parts supplied by reference TRBV28 and TRBJ1-5, is DVKVTQSSRYLVKRTGEKVFLECVQDMDHENMFWYRQDPGLGLRLIYFSYDVKMKEKGDIPEGYSVSREKKERFSLILESASTNQTSMYLCASSGRGGNQPQHFGDGTRLSIL.

This chain links TRBV5-1 with TRBJ1-2. This CDR3 region has 13 residues. Germline CDR1 reads SGHRS; CDR2 reads YFSETQ. CDR3 residues: CASSLESAGGYTF.

The genes are TRBV20-1 and TRBJ1-5; no DNA is available, so the TRBD1 call from TCRdb remains unchecked. Looked up from germline, CDR1 is DFQATT and CDR2 is SNEGSKA (reference sequence). There are 14 residues in the CDR3. The CDR3 reads CSARGTVGNQPQHF.

The CDR3 sequence: CASSQEGPYNEQFF. The chain joins TRBV3-1 to TRBJ2-1. The CDR3 is 14 amino acids. In germline, CDR1 is LGHDT, CDR2 YNNKEL (reference sequence).

The chain has TRBV11-2 and TRBJ2-7; the D gene TCRdb calls, TRBD2, cannot be checked with no DNA. The CDR3 has 15 residues. In germline, CDR1 is SGHAT, CDR2 FQNNGV. Here the CDR3 reads CASSSGLAEAYEQYF.

The CDR3 sequence: CASSLRSGADTQYF. The chain has TRBV3-1 and TRBJ2-3; TCRdb lists TRBD2, though no DNA is available to test this call. Germline CDR1 is LGHDT and CDR2 is YNNKEL (reference sequence). The CDR3 has 14 amino acids.

V gene TRBV7-9 combines with J gene TRBJ2-1; TCRdb returns TRBD2, unconfirmable since there is no DNA. The germline V gene has CDR1 SEHNR and CDR2 FQNEAQ (reference sequence). The CDR3 has 16 amino acids. CDR3 region: CASSHPTSGSGNEQFF. The full variable domain, rest sourced from reference TRBV7-9 and TRBJ2-1, is DTGVSQNPRHKITKRGQNVTFRCDPISEHNRLYWYRQTLGQGPEFLTYFQNEAQLEKSRLLSDRFSAERPKGSFSTLEIQRTEQGDSAMYLCASSHPTSGSGNEQFFGPGTRLTVL.

This chain links TRBV29-1 with TRBJ2-3; checking the TCRdb D call of TRBD1 is not possible without DNA. CDR1 is SQVTM, CDR2 ANQGSEA, per germline. The CDR3 contains 15 residues. The CDR3: CSVAETGGSTDTQYF.

The chain links TRBV7-9 to TRBJ1-1. CDR1 and CDR2 (germline): SEHNR, FQNEAQ (reference sequence). The CDR3 has 12 amino acids. The CDR3 region is CACSLGSTEAFF.

V is TRBV29-1 and J is TRBJ1-2; TCRdb proposes TRBD1, but this gene call is untestable without DNA. This CDR3 region has 15 residues. The germline V gene encodes CDR1 SQVTM and CDR2 ANQGSEA. CDR3 amino acids: CSVEDLDRGFYGYTF.

V is TRBV11-2 and J is TRBJ2-1; TCRdb reports TRBD2, a call that lacks DNA to check it against. The V gene's germline CDR1 is SGHAT and CDR2 FQNNGV. The CDR3 consists of 12 residues. The CDR3 sequence is CASSFAGIEQFF.

V gene TRBV9 combines with J gene TRBJ2-1. The length of the CDR3 is 16 residues. Per the germline V gene, CDR1 is SGDLS and CDR2 is YYNGEE. This CDR3 reads CASSVDGGATYNEQFF.

The chain joins TRBV6-5 to TRBJ1-5; TCRdb proposes TRBD1, but this gene call is untestable without DNA. The CDR3 is made up of 15 amino acids. Germline loops: CDR1 MNHEY, CDR2 SVGAGI. CDR3: CASSFDRGLNQPQHF.

The CDR3 spells CASTGVRGQPQHF. The chain carries TRBV6-6 and TRBJ1-5; TCRdb indicates TRBD1, and absent DNA this call remains unverified. This CDR3 has 13 amino acids. Germline V gene sequence: CDR1 MNHNY, CDR2 SVGAGI (reference sequence).

The rearrangement joins TRBV6-5 to TRBJ2-2; TCRdb lists TRBD1, though no DNA is available to test this call. The germline V gene has CDR1 MNHEY and CDR2 SVGAGI. The CDR3 sequence is 16 residues long. The CDR3 spells CASNGRTHPNTGELFF.

The V call is TRBV12-3 or TRBV12-4, the J call TRBJ2-1; absent DNA, TCRdb's TRBD1 call cannot be checked. There are 15 residues in the CDR3. The CDR3 reads CASSLVRVRMNEQFF.

The CDR3 region is CASSLVGSAAYEQYF. The chain has TRBV11-2 and TRBJ2-7; no DNA is available, so the TRBD2 call from TCRdb remains unchecked. The CDR3 contains 15 residues. Germline loops: CDR1 SGHAT, CDR2 FQNNGV.

The chain has TRBV7-9 and TRBJ1-1. Germline CDR1 reads SEHNR; CDR2 reads FQNEAQ (reference sequence). The CDR3 is made up of 12 amino acids. CDR3 loop: CASMTSNTEAFF.

The chain links TRBV28 to TRBJ1-1; no DNA is available, so the TRBD1 call from TCRdb remains unchecked. This CDR3 is built from 18 residues. Germline assignment: CDR1 MDHEN and CDR2 SYDVKM. The CDR3 is CASSTRFVARRVDTEAFF.

The chain couples TRBV20-1 to TRBJ1-5; TCRdb indicates TRBD1, and absent DNA this call remains unverified. This CDR3 comprises 13 residues. Germline CDR1 is DFQATT and CDR2 is SNEGSKA (reference sequence). The chain's CDR3 is CSANDRENQPQHF.

This chain uses TRBV14 with TRBJ1-1. The CDR3 contains 13 residues. The germline V gene has CDR1 SGHDN and CDR2 FVKESK. The CDR3: CASRGSMNTEAFF.